The 5 T cell receptor beta chains reported below all come from one sample, sequenced in a study of blood T cell repertoires in COVID-19. Assay: immunoSEQ multiplex PCR; the TCRdb copy retains only in-frame clones and omits some. The sample lists 280,000 or so clones; just under 90% were seen once. The specimen sequenced was PBMCs or T cells enriched from blood (not recorded which). All receptors come from a woman aged 50 to 60 who had been exposed to COVID-19.

The chain uses TRBV7-8 and TRBJ2-3, with D tentatively TRBD1 (6 bases). The germline V gene encodes CDR1 SGHVS and CDR2 FQNEAQ. This CDR3 contains 17 residues. Trimming cost V 5 bases and J 4 bases, with 22 bases left between them. The DNA for the CDR3 is TGTGCCAGCAGCATAGGGCGCGGCAGGGGAAGAGCAGATACGCAGTATTTT. It specifies CASSIGRGRGRADTQYF.

A single count supports this clone. This chain joins TRBV28 and TRBJ1-6; D is unclear. Trimming took off 8 bases at V and 5 bases at J, with 10 bases between the two ends. CDR1 and CDR2 (germline): MDHEN, SYDVKM. This CDR3 has 13 residues. This chain's CDR3 is CASEKLNNSPLHF. CDR3 bases: TGTGCCAGCGAGAAGCTCAATAATTCACCCCTCCACTTT.

The rearrangement joins TRBV5-1 to TRBJ2-2, with D possibly being TRBD2 (7 bases). Trimming took off 6 bases at V and 7 bases at J, with 22 bases between the two ends. CDR1 and CDR2 (germline): SGHRS, YFSETQ. This CDR3 is 16 amino acids long. DNA for the CDR3: TGCGCCAGCATGAACTACGGGGGGCAGGAGTTCGGGGAGCTGTTTTTT. Translation gives CASMNYGGQEFGELFF.

The J gene is TRBJ1-3, the V gene TRBV15; D unresolved. Germline CDR1 LNHNV, CDR2 YYDKDF (reference sequence). This CDR3 has 14 residues. The ends were cut back, 0 bases at V and 0 bases at J, with 3 bases in the middle. CDR3 residues: CATSRDNSGNTIYF. The CDR3 DNA sequence: TGTGCCACCAGCAGAGATAACTCTGGAAACACCATATATTTT.

This rearrangement joins TRBV5-4 to TRBJ2-3; 7 bases fit TRBD2. Trimming took 4 bases from V and 3 from J; bases not matched to a gene: 5. Germline loops: CDR1 SGHNT, CDR2 YYREEE (reference sequence). This CDR3 has 14 residues. The CDR3 spells CASSQTAGTDTQYF. CDR3 DNA: TGTGCCAGCAGCCAAACAGCGGGGACAGATACGCAGTATTTT.